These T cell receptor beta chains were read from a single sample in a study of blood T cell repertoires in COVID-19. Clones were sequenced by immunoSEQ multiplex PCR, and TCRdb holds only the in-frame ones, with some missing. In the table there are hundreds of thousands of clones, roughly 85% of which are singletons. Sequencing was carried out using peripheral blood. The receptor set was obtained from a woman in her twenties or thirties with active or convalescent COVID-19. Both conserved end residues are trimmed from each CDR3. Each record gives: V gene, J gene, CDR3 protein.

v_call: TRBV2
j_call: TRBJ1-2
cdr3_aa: ASSEFQGATYGYT

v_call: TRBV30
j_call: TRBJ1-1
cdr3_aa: AWSALSEAF

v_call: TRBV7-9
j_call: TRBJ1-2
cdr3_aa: ASSLLEDGYT

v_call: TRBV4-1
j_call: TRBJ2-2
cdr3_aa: ASRERGASNTGELF

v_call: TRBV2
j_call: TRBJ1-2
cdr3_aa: ASSYKQGANYGYT

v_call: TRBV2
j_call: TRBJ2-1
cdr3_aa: ASSEEGGLTSYNEQF

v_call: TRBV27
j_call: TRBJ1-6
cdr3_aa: ASSIRGSNSPLH

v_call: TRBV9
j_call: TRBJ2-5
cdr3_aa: ASSVPLAGVETQY

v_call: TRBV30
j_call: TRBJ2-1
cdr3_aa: AWSGLAGTSYNEQF

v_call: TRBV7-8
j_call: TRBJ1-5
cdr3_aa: ASSFRPVVGQGDQPQH

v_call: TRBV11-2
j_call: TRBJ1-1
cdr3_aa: ASSPRQGLNTEAF

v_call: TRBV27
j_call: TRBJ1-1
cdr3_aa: ASSNIHRAMNTEAF

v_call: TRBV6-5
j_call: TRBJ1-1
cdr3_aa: ASSRTGGFNTEAF

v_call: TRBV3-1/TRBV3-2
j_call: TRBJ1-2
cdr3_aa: ASSQGGTANYGYT

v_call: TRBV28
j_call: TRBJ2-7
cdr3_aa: ASSLSRYEQY

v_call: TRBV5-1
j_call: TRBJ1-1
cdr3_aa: ASSLVGHRNTEAF

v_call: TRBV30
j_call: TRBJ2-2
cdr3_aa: ACLGDQGINTGELF

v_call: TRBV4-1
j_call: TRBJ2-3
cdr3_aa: ASSQDLHRGTDTQY

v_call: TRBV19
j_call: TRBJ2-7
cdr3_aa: ASKASGSPTYEQY

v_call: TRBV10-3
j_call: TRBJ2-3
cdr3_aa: AITGTSADTQY

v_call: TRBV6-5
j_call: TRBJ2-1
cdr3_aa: ASRLRGLARDEQF

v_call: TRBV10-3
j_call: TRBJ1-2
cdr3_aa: AISEAGLNYGYT

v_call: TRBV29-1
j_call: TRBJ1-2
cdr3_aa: SVRTGGDYGYT

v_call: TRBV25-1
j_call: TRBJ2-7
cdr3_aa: ASSVSGRASEQY

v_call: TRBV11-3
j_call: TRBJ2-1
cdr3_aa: ASSTTTSGRVYEQF

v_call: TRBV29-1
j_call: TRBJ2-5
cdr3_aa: SGSQGETQY

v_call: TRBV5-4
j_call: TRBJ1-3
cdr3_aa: ASSRPGISGNTIY

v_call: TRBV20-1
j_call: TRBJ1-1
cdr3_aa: SASDPGMGNTEAF

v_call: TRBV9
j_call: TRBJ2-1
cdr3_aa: ASSVSGSNNEQF

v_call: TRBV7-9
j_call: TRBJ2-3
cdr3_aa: ASSLASGGIGDTQY

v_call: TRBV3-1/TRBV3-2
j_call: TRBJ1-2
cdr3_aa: ASSPGTGLGGYT

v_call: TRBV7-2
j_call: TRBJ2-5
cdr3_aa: ASSRGGAEETQY

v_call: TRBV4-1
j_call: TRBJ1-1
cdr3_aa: ASSLPTGMNTEAF

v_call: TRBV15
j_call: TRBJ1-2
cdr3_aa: ATRPGLDDYGYT

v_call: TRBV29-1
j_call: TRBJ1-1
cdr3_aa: SVEAGQGVHTEAF

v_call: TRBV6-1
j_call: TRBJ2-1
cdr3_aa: ASSELAGGGNEQF

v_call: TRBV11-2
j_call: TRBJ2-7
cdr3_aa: ASSLISSYEQY

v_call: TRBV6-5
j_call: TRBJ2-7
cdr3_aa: ASFPKKTGYYEQY

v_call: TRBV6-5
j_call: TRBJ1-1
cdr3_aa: ASSYRGRDTEAF

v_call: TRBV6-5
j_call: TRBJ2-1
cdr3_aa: ASSASSGIWQF

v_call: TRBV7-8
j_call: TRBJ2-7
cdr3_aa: ASSPSPRPVEQY